In this sample, the clone carrying this T cell receptor (beta chain) turned up many times. The data derive from a study of T cells in Graves' hyperthyroidism and ophthalmopathy. Study details: Peripheral blood was obtained at initial diagnosis, preceding any treatment.

Amplified TCR beta CDR3 regions derived from RNA transcripts. First-round RT-PCR with HTBI primers amplified the TCR CDR3 region. TCRdb ran MiXCR on the multiplex PCR reads and lists one entry per CDR3 protein. The data show around 520,000 distinct CDR3 sequences, 14% seen once. Hyperthyroidism patients were newly diagnosed, had disease duration under 2 months, and were aged 18 to 65 years. PBMCs were derived from around 10 ml fresh peripheral blood. V lost 6 bases, J lost 1 base, and 7 bases stayed unmatched. The germline gives CDR1 SGHTA, CDR2 FQGTGA. CDR3 length: 15 residues. The TCR was taken from a woman aged 40-49 years with Graves' hyperthyroidism. V and J are TRBV7-3 and TRBJ2-3; 7 positions agree with TRBD2. Sample: blood. The chain's CDR3 is CASRLRGGGTDTQYF. As DNA, the CDR3 is TGTGCCAGCAGACTCCGGGGAGGGGGCACAGATACGCAGTATTTT.